Listed below are T cell receptor beta chains from one sample, sequenced in a study of cytomegalovirus exposure and HLA in healthy donors. This table comes from immunoSEQ multiplex PCR, and its TCRdb copy is limited to in-frame clones, with some not included. The table for this sample gives approximately 150,000 clones. The sequencing sample was made of PBMCs. The receptors originated from a male donor in good health and CMV-seronegative. Both conserved end residues are part of each CDR3. A D gene is named only where the DNA matches it firmly.

CDR3nt	CDR3aa	j_gene	v_gene	d_gene
TGTGCCTGGAGTGTACCGGGACAGGGAAGCACTGAAGCTTTCTTT	CAWSVPGQGSTEAFF	TRBJ1-1	TRBV30	TRBD1
TGTGCCAGCAGTGGTGGCCAGGGGAACACTGAAGCTTTCTTT	CASSGGQGNTEAFF	TRBJ1-1	TRBV25-1	NA
TGTGCCAGCAGCTTAAGCTTGGTGACAGGGGTCGCCTACGAGCAGTACTTC	CASSLSLVTGVAYEQYF	TRBJ2-7	TRBV7-6	TRBD1
TGCGCCAGCAGCTTGGCAACAGGCATGAGCCAGTACTTC	CASSLATGMSQYF	TRBJ2-7	TRBV5-1	NA
TGTGCCAGCAGTTCCGCAGGGGCGATCCATGGCTACACCTTC	CASSSAGAIHGYTF	TRBJ1-2	TRBV6-6	NA
TGTGCCAGCAGCCCCCCCGAAGCCCTCTATTGGAATGAGCAGTTCTTC	CASSPPEALYWNEQFF	TRBJ2-1	TRBV7-9	NA
TGCAGTGCTAGCATTCAAGCTTTCTTT	CSASIQAFF	TRBJ1-1	TRBV20-1	NA
TGTGCCAGCTCCGTGACTCAGAGCTCCTATAATTCACCCCTCCACTTT	CASSVTQSSYNSPLHF	TRBJ1-6	TRBV18	NA
TGTGCCAGCAGCTTAGCGGGTCGGGGAGCTTTCTTT	CASSLAGRGAFF	TRBJ1-1	TRBV7-8	NA
TGTGCCAGCAGCCCCGGGACAGGGAAGGCTTTCTTT	CASSPGTGKAFF	TRBJ1-1	TRBV7-2	TRBD1
TGTGCCAGTAGGCACCGAATAGGACTAGCGGGAGGACCAGGGGCCTACGAGCAGTACTTC	CASRHRIGLAGGPGAYEQYF	TRBJ2-7	TRBV19	TRBD2
TGTGCCAGCAGCTTTCCCGGCTATGGCTACACCTTC	CASSFPGYGYTF	TRBJ1-2	TRBV13	NA
TGTGCCAGCAGCCCGGGGGGGGCAGAGCAGTTCTTC	CASSPGGAEQFF	TRBJ2-1	TRBV7-3	TRBD2
TGTGCCATCAGTGGGCGTACGGGGGTGAGCTATGGCTACACCTTC	CAISGRTGVSYGYTF	TRBJ1-2	TRBV10-3	NA
TGTGCCAGCAGCTTAGCTGGCGGGGAAAGGTACAATGAGCAGTTCTTC	CASSLAGGERYNEQFF	TRBJ2-1	TRBV11-2	NA
TGTGCCAGCAGTGAAGCGCGGGGTAACTATGGCTACACCTTC	CASSEARGNYGYTF	TRBJ1-2	TRBV6-1	NA
TGTGCCAGCTCACCAGGACAGGAAAAACTGTTTTTT	CASSPGQEKLFF	TRBJ1-4	TRBV18	NA
TGTGCCAGCAGGCGCGGCGGGCAGGGGGAATACGAGCAGTACTTC	CASRRGGQGEYEQYF	TRBJ2-7	TRBV6-5	TRBD1
TGTGCCAGCTCACCAATACAGGGGGAGAATCAGCCCCAGCATTTT	CASSPIQGENQPQHF	TRBJ1-5	TRBV18	TRBD1
TGTGCCAGCAGGGGGTGCGGGAGGGTCGGACAAACCCAGTACTTC	CASRGCGRVGQTQYF	TRBJ2-5	TRBV6-4	TRBD2
TGTGCCTGGAGTGTACCAGAGGGAGGAACTAATGAAAAACTGTTTTTT	CAWSVPEGGTNEKLFF	TRBJ1-4	TRBV30	NA
TGTGCCAGTAGTACCCGAGACAGGTGGCAGCCCCAGCATTTT	CASSTRDRWQPQHF	TRBJ1-5	TRBV19	NA
TGTGCCAGCAGCTTCCCTAGCGGATACACCGGGGAGCTGTTTTTT	CASSFPSGYTGELFF	TRBJ2-2	TRBV7-8	TRBD2
TGCAGTGCTGAGTTGGAGACCCAGTACTTC	CSAELETQYF	TRBJ2-5	TRBV20-1	NA
TGCGCCAGCAGCTTGGCTGGGACTAGCGGGGGGGGCAGGGTAGACAATGAGCAGTTCTTC	CASSLAGTSGGGRVDNEQFF	TRBJ2-1	TRBV5-1	TRBD2
TGTGCCAGCAGCGTAGCTACTCGGACAGGGCCTGGAAACACCATATATTTT	CASSVATRTGPGNTIYF	TRBJ1-3	TRBV9	TRBD1
TGCGCCAGCAGTTCGCCTGACTCTCTCAAAGACCGCGAGCAGTACTTC	CASSSPDSLKDREQYF	TRBJ2-7	TRBV5-1	NA
TGTGCCAGCTCACCCAGCGGGAGTGAAACAGATACGCAGTATTTT	CASSPSGSETDTQYF	TRBJ2-3	TRBV18	TRBD2
TGTGCCAGCTCCCAGGGGACGCAGTATTTT	CASSQGTQYF	TRBJ2-3	TRBV18	NA
TGCGCCAGCAGCCAAGAGCTAGCGGGGAGCACAGATACGCAGTATTTT	CASSQELAGSTDTQYF	TRBJ2-3	TRBV4-3	TRBD2
TGTGCCAGCAGCCAAGCGGGACAGGGTCAAGGCTGGGATGAAAAACTGTTTTTT	CASSQAGQGQGWDEKLFF	TRBJ1-4	TRBV4-2	TRBD1
TGTGCCAGCAGCTTGGTAACTAGTCACAATGAGCAGTTCTTC	CASSLVTSHNEQFF	TRBJ2-1	TRBV7-9	NA
TGCGCCAGCAGCCTCGGACAGTCTACTACCTCTTTCTACGAGCAGTACTTC	CASSLGQSTTSFYEQYF	TRBJ2-7	TRBV5-1	NA
TGTGCCACCAGCCGCCAGGGTAGGAGTCCAGCGATTAATCAGCCCCAGCATTTT	CATSRQGRSPAINQPQHF	TRBJ1-5	TRBV15	NA
TGTGCCAGCAGCTTAGGGACAGGGGCCAATCAGCCCCAGCATTTT	CASSLGTGANQPQHF	TRBJ1-5	TRBV13	TRBD1
TGCAGTGCTAGAGGTCTGTACGAGCAGTACTTC	CSARGLYEQYF	TRBJ2-7	TRBV20-1	NA